This record concerns one T cell receptor beta chain sequence. This entry is derived from a study of cytomegalovirus exposure and HLA in healthy donors. The primer mix had 60 Vbeta and 13 Jbeta primers. Data came from immunoSEQ multiplex PCR; TCRdb stores just in-frame clones and leaves some out. This sample has approximately 150,000 clones, with 80% found just once. Germline trimming cut 6 bases from V and 8 bases from J; bases unmatched to any gene: 2. Germline V gene sequence: CDR1 LNHNV, CDR2 YYDKDF (reference sequence). This CDR3 comprises 12 residues. V and J are TRBV15 and TRBJ1-5; 9 bases fit TRBD1. Material for sequencing was PBMCs. This TCR derives from a young man in good health and CMV-seropositive. The CDR3 spells CATRDRGKPQHF. The CDR3 bases are TGTGCCACCAGGGACAGGGGTAAGCCCCAGCATTTT.